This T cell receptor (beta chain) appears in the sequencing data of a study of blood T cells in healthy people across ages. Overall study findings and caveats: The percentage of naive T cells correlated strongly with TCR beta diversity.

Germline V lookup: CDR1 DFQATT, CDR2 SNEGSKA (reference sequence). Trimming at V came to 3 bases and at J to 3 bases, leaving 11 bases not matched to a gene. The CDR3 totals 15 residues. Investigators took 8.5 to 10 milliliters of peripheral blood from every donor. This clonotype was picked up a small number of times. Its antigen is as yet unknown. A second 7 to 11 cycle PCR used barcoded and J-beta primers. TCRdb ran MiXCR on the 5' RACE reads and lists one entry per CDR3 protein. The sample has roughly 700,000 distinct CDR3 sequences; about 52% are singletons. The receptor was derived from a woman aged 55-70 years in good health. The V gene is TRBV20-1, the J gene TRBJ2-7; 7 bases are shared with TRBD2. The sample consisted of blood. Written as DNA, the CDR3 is TGCAGTGCTAGTCGCCCGGGACTACCAAACTACGAGCAGTACTTC. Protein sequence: CSASRPGLPNYEQYF.